A single sample is the source of the 20 T cell receptor beta chains below, sequenced in a study of control samples from healthy donors and cancer patients. TCRdb's table, derived via immunoSEQ multiplex PCR, lists solely in-frame clones and lacks some. The sample records 40,000 to 55,000 clones, about 91% being singletons. Material for sequencing was PBMCs. The receptors shown here come from a woman aged 40 to 55 with head and neck cancer.

This clone showed up just once. This chain links TRBV7-2 with TRBJ2-3; 10 bases fit TRBD2. The CDR3 extends over 15 amino acids. Trimming removed 1 base from V and 9 bases from J; junction bases left unmatched: 7. Germline values: CDR1 SGHTA, CDR2 FQGNSA. CDR3 in amino acids: CASSLEREGRRTQYF. CDR3 in DNA: TGTGCCAGCAGCTTAGAGCGGGAGGGCCGCCGGACGCAGTATTTT.

The chain is built from TRBV2 and TRBJ1-4; D not certain. With 8 bases removed from V and 8 bases from J, the gap between germline ends came to 15 bases. CDR1 and CDR2 from the germline V gene are SNHLY and FYNNEI. CDR3 length: 13 residues. CDR3 nucleotide sequence: TGTGCCAGCCACCGCGTGGAGAGGGAAAAACTGTTTTTT. Translation: CASHRVEREKLFF. Supplemented by reference TRBV2 and TRBJ1-4, the full variable domain reads EPEVTQTPSHQVTQMGQEVILRCVPISNHLYFYWYRQILGQKVEFLVSFYNNEISEKSEIFDDQFSVERPDGSNFTLKIRSTKLEDSAMYFCASHRVEREKLFFGSGTQLSVL.

J is TRBJ1-1 and V is TRBV2; D remains ambiguous. Germline values: CDR1 SNHLY, CDR2 FYNNEI. The V gene lost 7 bases and the J gene lost 6 bases, with 12 bases spanning the gap. The CDR3 extends over 12 amino acids. CDR3 protein: CASIVQSSEAFF. The CDR3, as DNA: TGTGCCAGCATCGTTCAGTCCTCTGAAGCTTTCTTT. The complete variable domain, with remaining parts taken from reference TRBV2 and TRBJ1-1, reads EPEVTQTPSHQVTQMGQEVILRCVPISNHLYFYWYRQILGQKVEFLVSFYNNEISEKSEIFDDQFSVERPDGSNFTLKIRSTKLEDSAMYFCASIVQSSEAFFGQGTRLTVV.

The V and J genes are TRBV28 and TRBJ1-2; D remains unclear. Germline V gene sequence: CDR1 MDHEN, CDR2 SYDVKM. The V end was cut by 3 bases, the J end by 7 bases, with 3 bases between. The CDR3 totals 10 residues. CDR3 protein: CASSFGGYTF. For the CDR3, the DNA is TGTGCCAGCAGTTTTGGTGGCTACACCTTC.

The chain carries TRBV19 and TRBJ1-5; D is uncertain. Germline CDR1 is LNHDA and CDR2 is SQIVND (reference sequence). V was cut by 7 bases and J by 0 bases, with 10 bases left in between. There are 14 residues in the CDR3. CDR3 protein: CASNRRDSNQPQHF. CDR3 in DNA: TGTGCCAGTAACCGACGGGATAGCAATCAGCCCCAGCATTTT.

V usage is TRBV3-1 (or the pseudogene TRBV3-2) and J usage is TRBJ2-2, with D unclear. This CDR3 is built from 13 residues. V lost 4 bases and J 4 bases, leaving 7 bases between the germline ends. CDR1 is LGHDT and CDR2 is YNNKEL in the germline V gene (reference sequence). The CDR3 DNA follows: TGTGCCAGCAGCCCAAGAAGCACCGGGGAGCTGTTTTTT. Protein product: CASSPRSTGELFF.

This clone has only one observation. The gene calls are TRBV27 and TRBJ2-5; possibly TRBD1 for D (6 bases). The CDR3 has 13 residues. Germline CDR1 and CDR2: MNHEY and SMNVEV (reference sequence). V lost 2 bases and J lost 5, with 9 bases in between. CDR3 coding DNA: TGTGCCAGCAGTTTAAACAGGGATGAGACCCAGTACTTC. Its translation is CASSLNRDETQYF.

By share of the sample, this clone is medium-sized (0.01 to 0.1%). The chain combines TRBV6-5 with TRBJ2-5; possible D gene TRBD2, 7 bases. The CDR3 runs to 15 residues. Germline-derived CDR1 and CDR2 are MNHEY and SVGAGI. V was cut by 2 bases and J by 5 bases, with 15 bases left in between. CDR3 sequence reads: CASSYVGGGGETQYF. Here the CDR3 DNA reads TGTGCCAGCAGTTACGTCGGAGGGGGAGGGGAGACCCAGTACTTC.

This CDR3 reads CASSLSGFNQPQHF. CDR3 nucleotide sequence: TGTGCCAGCAGCTTATCAGGGTTCAATCAGCCCCAGCATTTT. The genes are TRBV11-2 and TRBJ1-5; maybe TRBD1 (5 bases). This CDR3 contains 14 residues. V was cut by 2 bases and J by 3 bases, with 8 bases left in between. In germline, CDR1 is SGHAT, CDR2 FQNNGV.

The CDR3 spells CASSLIGGYSNQPQHF. CDR3 DNA sequence: TGTGCCAGCAGCTTAATTGGGGGCTATAGCAATCAGCCCCAGCATTTT. The rearrangement uses TRBV7-2 and TRBJ1-5, with a weak D call TRBD1 (6 bases). V lost 2 bases to trimming and J lost 0 bases, with 11 bases between them. CDR1 and CDR2 from the germline V gene are SGHTA and FQGNSA. The CDR3 spans 16 residues.

V is TRBV18 and J is TRBJ2-1; D remains unclear. Between the trimmed V and J ends, which lost 0 bases and 8 bases, there was a span of 11 bases. The CDR3 sequence is 14 residues long. Germline-derived CDR1 and CDR2 are KGHSH and LQKENI. The chain's CDR3 is CASSPPWFNHEQFF. CDR3 nucleotide sequence: TGTGCCAGCTCACCACCTTGGTTTAACCATGAGCAGTTCTTC.

The rearrangement joins TRBV7-2 to TRBJ2-2; 9 bases match TRBD1. V shed 5 bases and J 4 bases; nucleotides not matched to a gene: 11. The CDR3 runs to 17 residues. Germline assignment: CDR1 SGHTA and CDR2 FQGNSA. The CDR3 sequence is CASSRITGGVGTGELFF. In DNA form, the CDR3 reads TGTGCCAGCAGCCGTATCACAGGGGGCGTGGGCACCGGGGAGCTGTTTTTT.

V is TRBV7-6 and J is TRBJ1-4, with D unresolved. The CDR3 consists of 15 residues. Trimming shortened V by 2 bases and J by 0 bases, and 7 bases separated the two germline ends. Germline lookup yields CDR1 SGHVS and CDR2 FNYEAQ. For the CDR3, the DNA is TGTGCCAGCAGCTTAATGGGTTCAACTAATGAAAAACTGTTTTTT. It yields the protein CASSLMGSTNEKLFF.

The rearrangement links TRBV7-7 to TRBJ1-3; a weak D match, TRBD1 (5 bases). There are 15 residues in the CDR3. Germline V lookup: CDR1 SSHAT, CDR2 FNYEAQ (reference sequence). V shed 6 bases and J shed 3 bases, with 15 bases lying between them. DNA of the CDR3: TGTGCCAGCAGTTCGGACAATCGGCATGGAAACACCATATATTTT. Translation: CASSSDNRHGNTIYF.

V usage is TRBV12-3 or TRBV12-4 and J usage is TRBJ2-7, with D tentatively TRBD2 (6 bases). The CDR3 is 13 residues long. V lost 8 bases and J lost 2, with 13 bases in between. The CDR3 is CASGPGLPYEQYF. The CDR3 region has the DNA TGTGCCAGCGGTCCGGGACTTCCCTACGAGCAGTACTTC.

The chain is built from TRBV4-2 and TRBJ2-1; TRBD2 agrees at 7 bases. The V segment lost 0 bases and the J segment 1 base; nucleotides outside the gene matches: 0. The germline V gene has CDR1 LGHNA and CDR2 YNFKEQ. The CDR3 extends over 15 amino acids. The CDR3 region is CASSQEGGSYNEQFF. In DNA, the CDR3 is TGTGCCAGCAGCCAAGAGGGAGGGTCCTACAATGAGCAGTTCTTC.

This chain uses TRBV5-4 with TRBJ2-1; D gene unclear. Germline CDR1 and CDR2: SGHNT and YYREEE (reference sequence). There are 13 residues in the CDR3. V gave up 3 bases and J gave up 5 bases, with 9 bases separating them. This CDR3 reads CASSSFYHNEQFF. The CDR3 DNA follows: TGTGCCAGCAGCTCTTTTTACCACAATGAGCAGTTCTTC.

The chain has TRBV19 and TRBJ1-4; D uncertain. CDR1 and CDR2 from the germline V gene are LNHDA and SQIVND (reference sequence). Between the trimmed V and J ends, which lost 2 bases and 5 bases, there was a span of 6 bases. The CDR3 spans 13 residues. The CDR3 DNA reads as TGTGCCAGTAGTATAAATGAGAATGAAAAACTGTTTTTT. Amino acid sequence: CASSINENEKLFF.

Note on this clone: The sample holds other DNA sequences that translate to the same CDR3. The J gene is TRBJ2-1, the V gene TRBV2; maybe TRBD1 (5 bases). Per germline, CDR1 SNHLY and CDR2 FYNNEI. This CDR3 comprises 13 residues. Trimming pared 7 bases from V and 4 bases from J, leaving 11 bases between. CDR3 in amino acids: CASKGRVYNEQFF. CDR3 in DNA: TGTGCCAGCAAGGGCAGGGTATACAATGAGCAGTTCTTC. The whole variable domain, filled in from reference TRBV2 and TRBJ2-1, reads EPEVTQTPSHQVTQMGQEVILRCVPISNHLYFYWYRQILGQKVEFLVSFYNNEISEKSEIFDDQFSVERPDGSNFTLKIRSTKLEDSAMYFCASKGRVYNEQFFGPGTRLTVL.

CDR3 bases: TGTGCCAGCAGCCAGGCCAGGGAGCAGTACTTC. Translated: CASSQAREQYF. V and J are TRBV3-1 (or the pseudogene TRBV3-2) and TRBJ2-7; D gene ambiguous. Germline V CDR1 and CDR2: LGHDT, YNNKEL (reference sequence). The CDR3 has 11 amino acids. The V gene lost 3 bases and the J gene lost 7 bases, with 7 bases spanning the gap.